This TCR beta chain was captured by sequencing in a study of regulatory dendritic cells for organ transplantation. The study's findings and limits: Memory T cells were less diverse than naive, with memory CD8+ most oligoclonal.

J gave up 0 bases and V 4 bases, and 6 bases lay outside the gene matches. The CDR3 runs 15 residues. Germline values: CDR1 MGHRA, CDR2 YSYEKL. Allogeneic regulatory or mature dendritic cells were co-cultured for roughly five days with CFSE-labeled sorted T cells at 1:10. This clone was observed a few times. What it binds is not known. TCRdb's copy holds only in-frame clones and misses some; the assay was immunoSEQ multiplex PCR. The sample yields about 12,000 clones, 60% to 80% seen once. This rearrangement joins TRBV4-1 to TRBJ2-7; TRBD2 matches at 7 bases. Sequencing input: naive CD4+ T cells from blood cultured with regulatory dendritic cells. As to subset: CD45RA+ naive T cells. The TCR was taken from a human donor in good health. CDR3 in amino acids: CASSRSGTTSYEQYF. In nucleotides, the CDR3 is TGCGCCAGCAGCCGCTCCGGGACTACCTCCTACGAGCAGTACTTC.